This entry concerns a single T cell receptor (beta chain). Antigen unknown. The CDR3 is 13 residues long. Deletions cut 2 bases from V and 6 bases from J, with 10 bases between. Germline-derived CDR1 and CDR2 are LNHDA and SQIVND (reference sequence). The sample belongs to a study of T cell responses to AZD1222 COVID-19 vaccine. Study observations and caveats: Donors were mostly white British, more females; clonal diversity possibly underestimated. The study identified only six AZD1222 recipients as seropositive at baseline.

The data were produced by immunoSEQ multiplex PCR, yet TCRdb's version contains in-frame clones alone and is incomplete. The sample has about 110,000 clones, 85% to 95% seen once. Material: peripheral blood, obtained on day 0 of AZD1222 vaccination. The sequence came from an adult in good health. The V and J genes are TRBV19 and TRBJ1-2, with D perhaps TRBD1 (5 bases). This chain's CDR3 is CASSISRGDGYTF. The CDR3 bases are TGTGCCAGTAGTATATCTCGAGGGGATGGCTACACCTTC.